The next 11 T cell receptor beta chains were all read from a single sample in a study of T-cell reconstitution after alpha-beta-depleted transplantation in children. Unique molecular identifiers were used to barcode this TCRbeta library. TCRdb passed the PCR reads through MiXCR, listing each CDR3 protein once. Of 300,000 or so distinct CDR3 sequences listed, approximately 9.8% are singletons. The sequences come from PBMCs from the stem cell graft donor, collected from the stem cell graft. All receptors come from a human donor who donated a stem cell graft to a child with SCID.

V is TRBV7-6 and J is TRBJ2-3, with unresolved D. Germline CDR1 reads SGHVS; CDR2 reads FNYEAQ. V was shortened by 5 bases and J by 2 bases, with 20 bases between the two germline ends. This CDR3 contains 17 residues. CDR3 DNA sequence: TGTGCCAGCAGCGCAAAAGTCCTGACTCACGACACAGATACGCAGTATTTT. Residues: CASSAKVLTHDTDTQYF.

This clonotype came up a few times. The CDR3 reads CASSQGTGGHIQYF. DNA for the CDR3: TGTGCCAGCAGCCAAGGGACAGGGGGGCACATTCAGTACTTC. The chain couples TRBV14 to TRBJ2-4; 10 positions agree with TRBD1. This CDR3 is built from 14 residues. Germline V gene lookup returns CDR1 SGHDN and CDR2 FVKESK. The trim removed 1 base at V and 8 bases at J, leaving 2 bases unmatched. Full variable domain (rest looked up from reference TRBV14 and TRBJ2-4): EAGVTQFPSHSVIEKGQTVTLRCDPISGHDNLYWYRRVMGKEIKFLLHFVKESKQDESGMPNNRFLAERTGGTYSTLKVQPAELEDSGVYFCASSQGTGGHIQYFGAGTRLSVL.

V and J are TRBV12-3 or TRBV12-4 and TRBJ2-3; 7 bases map to TRBD2. Unmatched junction bases numbered 10, after V lost 6 bases and J lost 4 bases. The CDR3 has 15 amino acids. Here the CDR3 reads CASSRTSAVADTQYF. The CDR3 nucleotides are TGTGCCAGCAGCCGCACTAGCGCGGTGGCAGATACGCAGTATTTT.

V and J are TRBV15 and TRBJ2-5; no clear D gene. The germline gives CDR1 LNHNV, CDR2 YYDKDF (reference sequence). With 6 bases removed from V and 6 bases from J, the gap between germline ends came to 11 bases. The CDR3 runs 12 residues. The CDR3 is CATRDPAQTQYF. The CDR3 DNA sequence: TGTGCCACCAGGGACCCCGCTCAGACCCAGTACTTC.

This clonotype has more than one count but fewer than ten. This chain connects TRBV15 to TRBJ2-7; D possibly uses TRBD1 or TRBD2 (5 bases each). The CDR3 loop spans 13 amino acids. Germline V gene data show CDR1 as LNHNV and CDR2 as YYDKDF (reference sequence). Trimming took 9 bases from V and 3 from J, leaving 15 bases between them. The CDR3 sequence: CATGDGGYYEQYF. The CDR3 bases are TGTGCCACGGGAGATGGGGGATACTACGAGCAGTACTTC. Together with reference TRBV15 and TRBJ2-7, the CDR3 gives the full variable domain: DAMVIQNPRYQVTQFGKPVTLSCSQTLNHNVMYWYQQKSSQAPKLLFHYYDKDFNNEADTPDNFQSRRPNTSFCFLDIRSPGLGDTAMYLCATGDGGYYEQYFGPGTRLTVT.

This clonotype was seen more than once but under ten times. This chain joins TRBV5-1 and TRBJ2-2; unclear D gene. V lost 2 bases, J lost 7 bases, and 12 bases lay in between. From germline, CDR1 is SGHRS and CDR2 YFSETQ. The length of the CDR3 is 14 residues. The CDR3 loop reads CASSLGQRGGELFF. For the CDR3, the DNA is TGCGCCAGCAGCTTAGGGCAGCGCGGCGGGGAGCTGTTTTTT.

J is TRBJ1-5 and V is TRBV5-1, with D unresolved. V was cut by 6 bases and J by 2 bases, with 12 bases left in between. CDR1 and CDR2 (germline): SGHRS, YFSETQ. CDR3 length equals 14 residues. In DNA, the CDR3 is TGCGCCAGCAAGCAGGAACTAGGCAATCAGCCCCAGCATTTT. Amino acids: CASKQELGNQPQHF.

This clonotype has just a few counts. CDR3: CASSLLGGAVTDTQYF. The CDR3 nucleotides read TGTGCCAGCAGCTTATTAGGCGGAGCCGTCACAGATACGCAGTATTTT. The chain uses TRBV7-3 and TRBJ2-3; D is ambiguous. From germline, CDR1 is SGHTA and CDR2 FQGTGA. CDR3 length: 16 residues. Trimming pared 2 bases from V and 2 bases from J, leaving 14 bases between.

The chain employs TRBV2 and TRBJ2-2; D uncertain. Germline V gene data show CDR1 as SNHLY and CDR2 as FYNNEI. Trimming cost V 3 bases and J 6 bases, with 14 bases left between them. The length of the CDR3 is 15 residues. In nucleotides, the CDR3 is TGTGCCAGCAGTGATGGGTTGGTGGATGCCGGGGAGCTGTTTTTT. Translated, it gives CASSDGLVDAGELFF.

This clonotype was found a few times. The gene calls are TRBV7-2 and TRBJ2-5; 8 bases align to TRBD2. From germline, CDR1 is SGHTA and CDR2 FQGNSA. The CDR3 contains 15 residues. Germline trimming cut 0 bases from V and 5 bases from J; bases unmatched to any gene: 5. CDR3 amino acids: CASSLARASGETQYF. DNA for the CDR3: TGTGCCAGCAGCTTAGCTCGGGCTAGCGGGGAGACCCAGTACTTC.

The chain carries TRBV11-2 and TRBJ2-7, with 8 bases identical to TRBD1. Trimming cost V 4 bases and J 7 bases; bases outside gene matches: 9. Per the germline V gene, CDR1 is SGHAT and CDR2 is FQNNGV. This CDR3 has 14 amino acids. This chain's CDR3 is CASSSSQGAREQYF. The CDR3 DNA reads TGTGCCAGCAGCTCAAGCCAGGGGGCAAGGGAGCAGTACTTC.